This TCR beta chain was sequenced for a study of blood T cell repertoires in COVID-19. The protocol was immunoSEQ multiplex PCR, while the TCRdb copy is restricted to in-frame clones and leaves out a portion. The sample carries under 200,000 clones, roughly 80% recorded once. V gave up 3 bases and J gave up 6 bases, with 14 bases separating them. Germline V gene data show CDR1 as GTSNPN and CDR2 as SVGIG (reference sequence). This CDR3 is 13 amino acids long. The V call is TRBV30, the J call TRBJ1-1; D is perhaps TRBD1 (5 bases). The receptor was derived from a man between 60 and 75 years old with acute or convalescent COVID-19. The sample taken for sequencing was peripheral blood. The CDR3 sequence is CAWSPGGTAEAFF. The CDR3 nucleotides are TGTGCCTGGAGCCCCGGGGGAACGGCTGAAGCTTTCTTT. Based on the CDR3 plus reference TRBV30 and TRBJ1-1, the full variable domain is SQTIHQWPATLVQPVGSPLSLECTVEGTSNPNLYWYRQAAGRGLQLLFYSVGIGQISSEVPQNLSASRPQDRQFILSSKKLLLSDSGFYLCAWSPGGTAEAFFGQGTRLTVV.